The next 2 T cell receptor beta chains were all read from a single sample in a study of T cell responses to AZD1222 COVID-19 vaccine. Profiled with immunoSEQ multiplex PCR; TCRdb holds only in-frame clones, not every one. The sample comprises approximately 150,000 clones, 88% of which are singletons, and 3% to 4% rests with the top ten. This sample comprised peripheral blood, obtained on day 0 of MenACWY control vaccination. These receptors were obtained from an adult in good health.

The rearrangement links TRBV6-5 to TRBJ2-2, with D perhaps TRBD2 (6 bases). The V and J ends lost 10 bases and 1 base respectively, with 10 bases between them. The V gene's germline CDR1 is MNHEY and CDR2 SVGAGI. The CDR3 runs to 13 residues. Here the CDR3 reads CATWGGNTGELFF. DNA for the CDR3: TGTGCCACCTGGGGAGGGAACACCGGGGAGCTGTTTTTT.

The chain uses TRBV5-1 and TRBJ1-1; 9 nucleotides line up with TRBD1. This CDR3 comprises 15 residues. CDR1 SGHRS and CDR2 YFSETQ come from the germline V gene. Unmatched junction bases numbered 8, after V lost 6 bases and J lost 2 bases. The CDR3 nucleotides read TGCGCCAGCAATAGACAGGGGGAGGCAAACACTGAAGCTTTCTTT. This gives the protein CASNRQGEANTEAFF.